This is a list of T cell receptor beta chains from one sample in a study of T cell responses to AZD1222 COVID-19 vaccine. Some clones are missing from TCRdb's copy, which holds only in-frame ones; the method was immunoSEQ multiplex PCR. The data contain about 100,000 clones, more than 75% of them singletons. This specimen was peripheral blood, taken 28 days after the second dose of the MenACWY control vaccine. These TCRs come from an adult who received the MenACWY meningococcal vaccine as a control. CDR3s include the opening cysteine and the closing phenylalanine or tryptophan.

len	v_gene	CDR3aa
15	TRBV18	CASSPTTGRTYEQYF
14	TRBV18	CASSPPPDRTGYTF
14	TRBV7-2	CASSLGLQPDTQYF
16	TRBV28	CASSFSAGGIYNEQFF
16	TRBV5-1	CASSVGDSSNTGELFF
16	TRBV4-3	CASSQDSTGNTDTQYF
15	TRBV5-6	CASSLSGLPFYEQYF
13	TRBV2	CASSRQFSQPQHF
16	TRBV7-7	CASSATGGPNTGELFF
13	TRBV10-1	CASSELVGETQYF
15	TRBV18	CASSPAGAPNYGYTF
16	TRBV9	CASSKDPRTGTDTQYF
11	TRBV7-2	CASSSTYEQYF
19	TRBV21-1	CASSKAGTGPHLSNQPQHF
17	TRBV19	CASTRGSESSGANVLTF
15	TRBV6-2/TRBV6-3	CASSYQGTNNSPLHF
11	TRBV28	CASRATIEAFF
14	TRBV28	CASFGTSVSYEQYF
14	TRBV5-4	CASSVNRAEEKLFF
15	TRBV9	CASSGPRDSSYEQYF
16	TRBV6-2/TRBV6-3	CASSYATWGVSNEQYF
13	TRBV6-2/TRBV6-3	CASSYSTGGGYTF
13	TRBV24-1	CAAGGGGGYEQYF
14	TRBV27	CASSLDREGYGYTF
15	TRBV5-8	CASSADRGFNQPQHF
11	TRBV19	CASSIRGELFF
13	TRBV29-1	CSVEVTGAGQQYF
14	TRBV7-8	CASSLGRTGGNWYF
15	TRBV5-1	CASSVGQVDTGELFF
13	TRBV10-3	CAITGDPPYGYTF
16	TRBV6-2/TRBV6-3	CASSYSGTGNPYEQYF
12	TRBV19	CASSLAKNIQYF
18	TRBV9	CASSPSPRLAGGPDTQYF
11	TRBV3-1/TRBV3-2	CASSQGETQYF
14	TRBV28	CASSFNRDGNTIYF
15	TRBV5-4	CASSLGGESPRPQHF
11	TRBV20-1	CSASPSFGQYF
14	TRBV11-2	CASSSRTGETEQFF
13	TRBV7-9	CASSFSGSGEQYF
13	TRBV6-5	CASSYPENTEAFF
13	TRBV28	CASSTSDVEEQYF
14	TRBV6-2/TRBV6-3	CASTPRGRPDTQYF
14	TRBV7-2	CASSLVILYNEQFF
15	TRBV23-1	CASSQGPYSNQPQHF
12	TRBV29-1	CSVIAGGEEQFF
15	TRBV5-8	CASSLLGGPYNEQFF
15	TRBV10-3	CAISETATVNYGYTF
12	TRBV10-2	CASRHNTYEQYF
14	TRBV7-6	CASSPGTGTYEQYF
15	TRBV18	CASSPRAGQNEKLFF
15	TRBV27	CASRIFRDPTSPLHF
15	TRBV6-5	CASRPTGVSSYEQYF
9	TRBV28	CASGYEQYF
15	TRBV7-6	CASRRDSGTNSPLHF
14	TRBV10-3	CATRLGQGNTEAFF
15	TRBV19	CASSTSSMTNYGYTF
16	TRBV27	CASRGWGAGDNYGYTF